This TCR beta chain stems from a study of memory CD8 T cells in hepatitis C reinfection (dated by TCRdb to between 2016 and 2019). Regarding the complete study: Of the five donors, three spontaneously resolved two consecutive HCV infections, and two cleared a primary infection but developed chronic infection after reinfection. Pre-reinfection samples were taken from 55 to 20 weeks before reinfection was detected. In the reinfection study, participants with a resolved prior HCV infection were followed up every 3 months. Between the late 2000s and the early 2010s, 4 to 6 reinfection cases that had stored pre-reinfection samples were identified. A case counted as HCV reinfection when an HCV RNA test came back positive after two negative tests taken at least 60 days apart. The TCR beta repertoire of virus-specific CD8 T cells was tracked longitudinally in about five donors across an HCV reinfection episode.

According to the study, the label for this sample's time point signals: pre-reinfection, 55 to 20 weeks before reinfection detection. Sorted cells were sequenced directly ex vivo, with no in vitro expansion before TCR sequencing. The donors were people who inject drugs and were enrolled in the Montreal Acute Hepatitis C Cohort Study (HEPCO) in Canada. As controls, total naive CD8 T cells were sorted as viable CD3+ CD8+ CD45RO- cells from two donors at all three reinfection time points. Before sorting, cryopreserved peripheral blood mononuclear cells were thawed and CD8 T cells were purified from those thawed cells. The MACS CD8+ T cell Isolation Kit was used to enrich CD8 T cells by negative selection. Cells were sorted on a BD FACSAria II sorter using FACSDiva software, and FlowJo was used for data analysis. Library creation used the immunoSEQ multiplex PCR assay. Genomic DNA was pulled from the sorted cells, and the automated high-throughput method of Adaptive Biotechnologies was used to sequence the TCR beta V, D and J regions. A two-step, bias-controlled multiplex PCR was used to amplify CDR3 regions. An Illumina instrument was used to sequence the amplified TCR beta libraries. Turning to the authors' computational methods: Demultiplexed reads were processed to reduce amplification and sequencing bias, and CDR3 sequences were assigned to gene families using the IMGT database. Repertoire data were analyzed with ImmunoSEQ software version 2.0. Out-of-frame sequences and sequences with stop codons in the CDR3 were removed from clonotype lists. Clonotypes with a frequency below 0.01% were excluded because such clonotypes corresponded to less than one cell. Richness was computed as observed richness divided by input cell number, and evenness as Shannon entropy divided by log observed richness. Simpson diversity and Morisita-Horn overlap indices were used to quantify repertoire diversity and similarity between time points. Clonotypes were sorted into dominant (>1%), sub-dominant (0.5-0.99%), low abundance (0.1-0.49%) or lowest abundance (<0.1%) groups. A germline index was derived by subtracting total nucleotide additions from total CDR3 length and dividing the result by total CDR3 length. TCRdb obtained this table from immuneACCESS and retained in-frame rearrangements with V and J assigned. These tables miss some clones; where compared with another copy, unresolved V genes account for less than half of the shortfall, and the remainder is unexplained. The V and J calls and clone size come from that table; D and trimming were worked out from the DNA. This sample is represented by approximately 50,000 clones; roughly 91% of them were singletons. The top ten clones comprise 0.95% to 1.1% of the sample.

Only a few counts were recorded for this clone. There is no known antigen for this receptor. No base-level quality is on record; no much larger clone is a single base apart. From a lookup of the germline V gene, CDR1 and CDR2 are MDHEN and SYDVKM. V and J are truncated by 3 bases and 7 bases respectively, leaving an intervening sequence of 15 bases. The CDR3 holds 15 amino acids from the cysteine to the phenylalanine. The entry retains the CDR3 DNA only, 45 bases that are in frame from base 1. Beyond this particular receptor, the publication reports: With only a handful of donors, the study could not reach definitive conclusions about public clonotypes linked to secondary clearance.

Rearrangement joined TRBV28 to TRBJ1-4; the D gene is perhaps TRBD1, from 5 matching bases. Sequences were obtained from naive CD8+ T cells sorted from blood. Read against the paper, the sample's cell subset or site label means: total naive CD8+CD45RO- T cells. This TCR was recovered from a man in his late teens or twenties with hepatitis C virus infection. The CDR3 in this case is CASSFVRTKGEKLFF. The nucleotide sequence reads as follows: TGTGCCAGCAGTTTCGTCCGGACAAAGGGTGAAAAACTGTTTTTT.